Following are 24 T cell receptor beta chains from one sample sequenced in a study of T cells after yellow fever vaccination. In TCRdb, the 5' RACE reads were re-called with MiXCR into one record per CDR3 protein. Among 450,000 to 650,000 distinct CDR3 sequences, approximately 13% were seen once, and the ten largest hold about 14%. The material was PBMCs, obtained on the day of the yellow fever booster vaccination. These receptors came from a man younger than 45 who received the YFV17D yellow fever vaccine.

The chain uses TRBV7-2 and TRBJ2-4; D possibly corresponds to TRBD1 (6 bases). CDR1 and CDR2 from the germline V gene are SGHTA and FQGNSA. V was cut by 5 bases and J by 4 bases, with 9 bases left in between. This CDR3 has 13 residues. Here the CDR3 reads CASSDRIKNIQYF. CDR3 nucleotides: TGTGCCAGCAGCGACAGGATTAAAAACATTCAGTACTTC. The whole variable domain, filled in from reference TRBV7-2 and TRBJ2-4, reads GAGVSQSPSNKVTEKGKDVELRCDPISGHTALYWYRQSLGQGLEFLIYFQGNSAPDKSGLPSDRFSAERTGGSVSTLTIQRTQQEDSAVYLCASSDRIKNIQYFGAGTRLSVL.

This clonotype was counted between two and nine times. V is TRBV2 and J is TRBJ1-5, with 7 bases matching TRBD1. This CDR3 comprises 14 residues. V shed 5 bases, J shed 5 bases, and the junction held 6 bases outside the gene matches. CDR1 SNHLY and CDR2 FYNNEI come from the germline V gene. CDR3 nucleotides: TGTGCCAGCAGTCGACAGGGTACGGATCAGCCCCAGCATTTT. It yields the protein CASSRQGTDQPQHF.

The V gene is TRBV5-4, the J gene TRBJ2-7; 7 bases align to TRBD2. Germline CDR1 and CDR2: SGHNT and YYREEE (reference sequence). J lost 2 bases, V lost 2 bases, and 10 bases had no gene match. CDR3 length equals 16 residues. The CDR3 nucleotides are TGTGCCAGCAGCTTAGGGGTCGGTGGGAGGGCCTACGAGCAGTACTTC. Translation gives CASSLGVGGRAYEQYF.

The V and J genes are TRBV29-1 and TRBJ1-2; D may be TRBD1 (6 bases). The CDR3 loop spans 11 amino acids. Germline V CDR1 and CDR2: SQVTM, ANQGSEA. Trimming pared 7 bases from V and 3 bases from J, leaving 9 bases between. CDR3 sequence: CSGSGDYGYTF. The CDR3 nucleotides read TGCAGCGGATCAGGGGACTATGGCTACACCTTC.

CDR3 sequence: CAISESPGQAVGELFF. DNA for the CDR3: TGTGCCATCAGTGAGTCCCCGGGACAGGCGGTCGGGGAGCTGTTTTTT. J is TRBJ2-2 and V is TRBV10-3, with 8 nucleotides matching TRBD1. The CDR3 covers 16 residues. Trimming removed 0 bases from V and 7 bases from J; junction bases left unmatched: 7. Germline V gives CDR1 ENHRY, CDR2 SYGVKD.

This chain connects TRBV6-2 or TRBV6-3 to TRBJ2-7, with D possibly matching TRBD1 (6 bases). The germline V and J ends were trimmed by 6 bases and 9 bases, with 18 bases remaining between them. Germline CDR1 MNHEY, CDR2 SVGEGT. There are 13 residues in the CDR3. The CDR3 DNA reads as TGTGCCAGCAGGACTGGACAGCCCCGGTGGCAGTACTTC. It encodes CASRTGQPRWQYF.

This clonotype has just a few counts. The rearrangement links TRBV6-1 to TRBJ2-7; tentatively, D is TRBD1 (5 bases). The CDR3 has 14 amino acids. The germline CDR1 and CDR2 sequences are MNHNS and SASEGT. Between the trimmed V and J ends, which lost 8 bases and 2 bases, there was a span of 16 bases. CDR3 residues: CASGAAPGPYEQYF. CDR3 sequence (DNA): TGTGCCAGCGGGGCGGCCCCGGGCCCCTACGAGCAGTACTTC.

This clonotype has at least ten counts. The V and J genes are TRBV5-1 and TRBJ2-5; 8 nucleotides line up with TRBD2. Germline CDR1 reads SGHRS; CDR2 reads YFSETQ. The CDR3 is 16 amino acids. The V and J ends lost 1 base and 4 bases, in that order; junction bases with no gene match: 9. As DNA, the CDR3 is TGCGCCAGCAGCTTGTGGGCCTCGGGGGGGCGAGAGACCCAGTACTTC. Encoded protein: CASSLWASGGRETQYF.

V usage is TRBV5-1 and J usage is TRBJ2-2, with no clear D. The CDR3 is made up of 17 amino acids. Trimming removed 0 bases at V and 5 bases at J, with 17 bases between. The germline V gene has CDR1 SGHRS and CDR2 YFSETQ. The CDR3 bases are TGCGCCAGCAGCTTGGGCGGCCAGCTCGGGTCTACCGGGGAGCTGTTTTTT. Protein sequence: CASSLGGQLGSTGELFF.

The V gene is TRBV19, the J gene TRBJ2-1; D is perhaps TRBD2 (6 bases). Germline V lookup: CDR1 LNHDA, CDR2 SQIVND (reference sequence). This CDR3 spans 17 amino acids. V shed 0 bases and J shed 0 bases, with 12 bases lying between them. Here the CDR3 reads CASSIDRGSGSYNEQFF. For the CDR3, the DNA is TGTGCCAGTAGTATAGATCGGGGGTCAGGCTCCTACAATGAGCAGTTCTTC.

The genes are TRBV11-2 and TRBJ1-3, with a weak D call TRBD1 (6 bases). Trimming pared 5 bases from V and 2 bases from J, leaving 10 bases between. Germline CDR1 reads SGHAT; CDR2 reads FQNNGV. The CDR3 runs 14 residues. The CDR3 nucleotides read TGTGCCAGCAGCGCGACAGGAACTGGAAACACCATATATTTT. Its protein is CASSATGTGNTIYF. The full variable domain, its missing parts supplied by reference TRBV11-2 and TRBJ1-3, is EAGVAQSPRYKIIEKRQSVAFWCNPISGHATLYWYQQILGQGPKLLIQFQNNGVVDDSQLPKDRFSAERLKGVDSTLKIQPAKLEDSAVYLCASSATGTGNTIYFGEGSWLTVV.

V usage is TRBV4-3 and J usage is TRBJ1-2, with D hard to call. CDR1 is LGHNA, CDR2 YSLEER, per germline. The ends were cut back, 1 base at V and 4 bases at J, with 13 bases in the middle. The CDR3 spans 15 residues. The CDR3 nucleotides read TGCGCCAGCAGCCAAGTGGCGCGGCTGAGCTATGGCTACACCTTC. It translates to CASSQVARLSYGYTF.

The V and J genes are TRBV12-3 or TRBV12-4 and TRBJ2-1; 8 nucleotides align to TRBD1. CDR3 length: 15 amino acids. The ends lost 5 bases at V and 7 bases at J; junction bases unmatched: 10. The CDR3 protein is CASSPPRTGINEQFF. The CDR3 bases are TGTGCCAGCAGTCCTCCCCGGACAGGGATAAATGAGCAGTTCTTC.

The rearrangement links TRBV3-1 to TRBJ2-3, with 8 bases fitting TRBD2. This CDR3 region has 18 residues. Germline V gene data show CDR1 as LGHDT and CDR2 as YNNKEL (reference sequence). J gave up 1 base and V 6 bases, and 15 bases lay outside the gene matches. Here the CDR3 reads CASSLLLAREVGTDTQYF. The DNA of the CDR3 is TGTGCCAGCAGTTTACTCCTCGCGCGGGAGGTTGGCACAGATACGCAGTATTTT.

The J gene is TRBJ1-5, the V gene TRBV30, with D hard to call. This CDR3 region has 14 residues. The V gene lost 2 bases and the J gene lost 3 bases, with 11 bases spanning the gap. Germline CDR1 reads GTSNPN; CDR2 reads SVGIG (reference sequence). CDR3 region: CAWSTNPSNQPQHF. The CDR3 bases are TGTGCCTGGAGTACGAACCCGTCCAATCAGCCCCAGCATTTT.

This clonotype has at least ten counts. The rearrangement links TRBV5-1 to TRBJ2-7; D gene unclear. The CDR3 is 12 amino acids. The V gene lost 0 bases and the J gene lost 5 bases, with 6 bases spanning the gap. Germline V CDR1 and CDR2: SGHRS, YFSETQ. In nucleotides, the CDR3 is TGCGCCAGCAGCTTGGATGGCCACGAGCAGTACTTC. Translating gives CASSLDGHEQYF. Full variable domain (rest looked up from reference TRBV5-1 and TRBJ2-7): KAGVTQTPRYLIKTRGQQVTLSCSPISGHRSVSWYQQTPGQGLQFLFEYFSETQRNKGNFPGRFSGRQFSNSRSEMNVSTLELGDSALYLCASSLDGHEQYFGPGTRLTVT.

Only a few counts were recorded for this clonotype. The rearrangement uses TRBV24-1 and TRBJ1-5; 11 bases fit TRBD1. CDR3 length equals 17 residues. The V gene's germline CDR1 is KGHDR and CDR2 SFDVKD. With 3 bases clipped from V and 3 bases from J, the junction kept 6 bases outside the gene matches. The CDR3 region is CATSDRTGGLYNQPQHF. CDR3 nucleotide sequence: TGTGCCACCAGTGATCGGACAGGGGGCTTATACAATCAGCCCCAGCATTTT.

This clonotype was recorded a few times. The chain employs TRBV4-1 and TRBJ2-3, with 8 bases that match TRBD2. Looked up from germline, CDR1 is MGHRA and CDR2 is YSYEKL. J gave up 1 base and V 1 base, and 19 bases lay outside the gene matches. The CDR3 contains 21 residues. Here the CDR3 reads CASSQGGSEREILWGTDTQYF. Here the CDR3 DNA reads TGCGCCAGCAGCCAAGGAGGATCAGAGCGGGAGATTTTGTGGGGCACAGATACGCAGTATTTT.

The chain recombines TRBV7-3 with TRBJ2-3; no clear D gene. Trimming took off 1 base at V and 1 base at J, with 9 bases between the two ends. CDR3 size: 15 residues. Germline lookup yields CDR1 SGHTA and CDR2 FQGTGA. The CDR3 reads CASSLSPARTDTQYF. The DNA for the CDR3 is TGTGCCAGCAGCTTAAGTCCAGCACGCACAGATACGCAGTATTTT.

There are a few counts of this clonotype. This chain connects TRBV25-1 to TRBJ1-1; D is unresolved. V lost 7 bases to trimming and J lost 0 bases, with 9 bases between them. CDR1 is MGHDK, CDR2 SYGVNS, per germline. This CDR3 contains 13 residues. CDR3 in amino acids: CASNGRLNTEAFF. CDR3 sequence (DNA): TGTGCCAGCAATGGAAGATTGAACACTGAAGCTTTCTTT.

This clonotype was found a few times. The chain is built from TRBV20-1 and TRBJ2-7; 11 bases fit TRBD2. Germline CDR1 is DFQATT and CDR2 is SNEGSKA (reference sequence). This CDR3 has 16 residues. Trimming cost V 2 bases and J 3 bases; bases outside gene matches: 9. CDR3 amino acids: CSARTFTSGSGYEQYF. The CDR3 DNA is TGCAGTGCTAGAACATTCACTAGCGGGAGCGGCTACGAGCAGTACTTC.

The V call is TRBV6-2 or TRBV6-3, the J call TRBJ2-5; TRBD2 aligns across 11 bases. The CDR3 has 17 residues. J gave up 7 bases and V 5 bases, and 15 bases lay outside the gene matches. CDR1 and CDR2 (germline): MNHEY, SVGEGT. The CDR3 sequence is CASSPGSGSGGAGTQYF. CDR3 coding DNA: TGTGCCAGCAGTCCCGGCTCGGGTAGCGGGGGGGCCGGGACCCAGTACTTC.

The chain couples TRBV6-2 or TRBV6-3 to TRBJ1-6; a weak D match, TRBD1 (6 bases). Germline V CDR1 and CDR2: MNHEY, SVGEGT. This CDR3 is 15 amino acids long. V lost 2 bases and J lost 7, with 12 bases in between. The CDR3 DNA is TGTGCCAGCAGTTACACCGGGACACCCAATTCACCCCTCCACTTT. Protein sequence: CASSYTGTPNSPLHF.

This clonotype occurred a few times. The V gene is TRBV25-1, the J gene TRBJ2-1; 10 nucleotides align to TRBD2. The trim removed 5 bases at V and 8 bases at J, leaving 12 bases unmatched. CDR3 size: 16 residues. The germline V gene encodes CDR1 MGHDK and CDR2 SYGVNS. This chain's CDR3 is CASSSQAGGTRDEQFF. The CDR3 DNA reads TGTGCCAGCAGTAGCCAAGCGGGAGGGACTAGGGATGAGCAGTTCTTC.